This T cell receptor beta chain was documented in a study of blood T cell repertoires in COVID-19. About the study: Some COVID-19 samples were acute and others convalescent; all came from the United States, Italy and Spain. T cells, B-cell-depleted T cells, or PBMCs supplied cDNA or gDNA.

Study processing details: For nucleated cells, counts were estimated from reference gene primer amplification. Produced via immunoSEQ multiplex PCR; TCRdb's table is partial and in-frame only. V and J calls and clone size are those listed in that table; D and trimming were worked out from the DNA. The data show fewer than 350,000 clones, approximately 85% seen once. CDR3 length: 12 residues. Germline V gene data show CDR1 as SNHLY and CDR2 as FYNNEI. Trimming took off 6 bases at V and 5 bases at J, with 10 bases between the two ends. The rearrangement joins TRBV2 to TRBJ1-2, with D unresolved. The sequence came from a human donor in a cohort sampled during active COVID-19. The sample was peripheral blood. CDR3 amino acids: CASRRTEYGYTF. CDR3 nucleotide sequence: TGTGCCAGCAGGCGTACCGAGTATGGCTACACCTTC.